Shown below are 20 T cell receptor beta chains from a single sample sequenced in a study of shared clonotypes between healthy human individuals. Sequencing used immunoSEQ multiplex PCR; TCRdb keeps in-frame clones, though not all of them. The sample lists about a million clones, roughly 80% occurring once. The sequencing sample was made of memory CD4+ T cells sorted from blood. Subset described: CD45RA-negative fraction. The receptor source for this set is a man aged 18 to 29 in good health.

This clone was seen only once. The chain recombines TRBV6-5 with TRBJ2-1; 9 bases are shared with TRBD2. This CDR3 is 15 amino acids long. The V and J ends lost 6 bases and 10 bases, in that order; junction bases with no gene match: 13. Germline-derived CDR1 and CDR2 are MNHEY and SVGAGI. CDR3 DNA: TGTGCCAGCAGGTCCGCGGGAGGGGGGTCGGGAGAGCAGTTCTTC. It encodes CASRSAGGGSGEQFF.

This clone was counted only a few times. The V gene is TRBV30, the J gene TRBJ1-3; no reliable D call. This CDR3 comprises 12 residues. V was clipped by 4 bases and J by 2 bases, with 6 bases between them. Per germline, CDR1 GTSNPN and CDR2 SVGIG (reference sequence). The CDR3 is CAWTPAGNTIYF. The CDR3 bases are TGTGCCTGGACTCCGGCTGGAAACACCATATATTTT.

The chain has TRBV6-1 and TRBJ1-5; 7 bases are shared with TRBD1. The V gene's germline CDR1 is MNHNS and CDR2 SASEGT. This CDR3 is 13 amino acids long. V was clipped by 6 bases and J by 7 bases; unmatched bases: 6. For the CDR3, the DNA is TGTGCCAGCAGAGACAGGGCGGGGCAGCCCCAGCATTTT. It specifies CASRDRAGQPQHF.

This clone was picked up a small number of times. The chain employs TRBV6-1 and TRBJ1-6; D not resolved. Germline V gene data show CDR1 as MNHNS and CDR2 as SASEGT. The CDR3 runs to 13 residues. Trimming shortened V by 4 bases and J by 7 bases, and 8 bases separated the two germline ends. CDR3 amino acids: CASSGQDNSPLHF. DNA for the CDR3: TGTGCCAGCAGTGGGCAGGACAATTCACCCCTCCACTTT.

The count of this clone is one. The chain employs TRBV5-1 and TRBJ2-3, with TRBD1 matching 9 bases. The J segment lost 1 base and the V segment lost 1 base, leaving 4 bases of the junction unmatched. Germline CDR1 and CDR2: SGHRS and YFSETQ. The CDR3 extends over 16 amino acids. CDR3 DNA sequence: TGCGCCAGCAGCTTGAGTGGGGACAGGGGCACAGATACGCAGTATTTT. Translation gives CASSLSGDRGTDTQYF.

The rearrangement joins TRBV12-5 to TRBJ2-1; 8 nucleotides agree with TRBD2. Germline-derived CDR1 and CDR2 are LGHNT and FRNRAP. Trimming cost V 7 bases and J 6 bases; bases outside gene matches: 11. The CDR3 has 15 residues. CDR3 coding DNA: TGTGCTAGTGCCTTGGGGACTAGTGGAACCAATGAGCAGTTCTTC. It is translated as CASALGTSGTNEQFF.

Regarding this clone: Since a far larger clone is one base different, this is likely a read error. The chain employs TRBV7-9 and TRBJ2-1, with TRBD2 matching 7 bases. V shed 5 bases and J 4 bases; nucleotides not matched to a gene: 20. Per the germline V gene, CDR1 is SEHNR and CDR2 is FQNEAQ (reference sequence). CDR3 length: 19 residues. CDR3 in amino acids: CASSPSNHGLGRRYNEQFF. For the CDR3, the DNA is TGTGCCAGCAGCCCATCCAACCATGGACTAGGTAGGAGGTACAATGAGCAGTTCTTC.

Concerning this clone: In the same sample, other DNA sequences code for this CDR3. The chain employs TRBV27 and TRBJ2-3, with a possible D match to TRBD1 (6 bases). The CDR3 sequence is 15 residues long. The V gene lost 3 bases and the J gene lost 3 bases, with 13 bases spanning the gap. Per germline, CDR1 MNHEY and CDR2 SMNVEV (reference sequence). For the CDR3, the DNA is TGTGCCAGCAGTTTGGGACCCAGGGGTACAGATACGCAGTATTTT. Protein: CASSLGPRGTDTQYF.

There are a few counts of this clone. This chain uses TRBV6-1 with TRBJ2-6; possibly TRBD2 for D (6 bases). CDR3 size: 19 residues. V lost 1 base to trimming and J lost 0 bases, with 16 bases between them. CDR1 and CDR2 from the germline V gene are MNHNS and SASEGT. CDR3 sequence (DNA): TGTGCCAGCAGTGAAGGGGGCGCGGGAACAAGCTCTGGGGCCAACGTCCTGACTTTC. This codes for CASSEGGAGTSSGANVLTF.

In its sample, this clone was seen a few times. The rearrangement uses TRBV7-2 and TRBJ1-3; D uncertain. This CDR3 region has 13 residues. Trimming took 6 bases from V and 4 from J, leaving 10 bases between them. Germline V gene sequence: CDR1 SGHTA, CDR2 FQGNSA. The CDR3 loop is CASRPIIGNTIYF. The CDR3 DNA is TGTGCCAGCAGGCCAATTATCGGAAACACCATATATTTT.

The chain has TRBV19 and TRBJ1-3; D not certain. Trimming took 5 bases from V and 4 from J, leaving 6 bases between them. In germline, CDR1 is LNHDA, CDR2 SQIVND (reference sequence). The CDR3 sequence is 12 residues long. Here the CDR3 DNA reads TGTGCCAGTAGTCAGGAAGGAAACACCATATATTTT. Translating it yields CASSQEGNTIYF.

The V gene is TRBV6-4, the J gene TRBJ1-4, with D possibly being TRBD1 (6 bases). Germline assignment: CDR1 MRHNA and CDR2 SNTAGT. This CDR3 contains 14 residues. Trimming cost V 8 bases and J 4 bases, with 14 bases left between them. The CDR3 DNA sequence: TGTGCCAGCTCTAACGGGGGCCTTAATGAAAAACTGTTTTTT. Translating gives CASSNGGLNEKLFF.

As regards this clone: The germline gene is not matched at one end of the junction; a read error may be the cause. The CDR3 coding sequence is TGTGCCAGCAGCTTCTTGTCGGGACAGGGTCGCCACGAGCAGCACTTC. Protein product: CASSFLSGQGRHEQHF. V usage is TRBV5-6 and J usage is TRBJ2-7; 9 nucleotides agree with TRBD1. Germline assignment: CDR1 SGHDT and CDR2 YYEEEE. The CDR3 totals 16 residues.

Remarks on this clone: A much larger clone is a single base away; this may be a read error. This chain links TRBV6-5 with TRBJ1-2; no clear D. V shed 6 bases and J shed 0 bases, with 8 bases lying between them. CDR1 is MNHEY and CDR2 is SVGAGI in the germline V gene. The CDR3 sequence is 13 residues long. The CDR3 reads CASSSGANYGYTF. The CDR3, as DNA: TGTGCCAGCAGCTCGGGAGCTAACTATGGCTACACCTTC.

The genes are TRBV6-7 and TRBJ1-3; TRBD1 is a possible D gene (5 bases). TRBV6-7 is filed as an ORF, its function uncertain. This CDR3 is 15 amino acids long. Trimming left V 1 base short and J 6 bases short, with 13 bases between. CDR3 protein: CASSYCRDEENTIYF. DNA for the CDR3: TGTGCCAGCAGTTACTGCCGGGACGAGGAAAACACCATATATTTT.

A few counts support this clone. The chain has TRBV27 and TRBJ1-5; TRBD1 aligns across 7 bases. From germline, CDR1 is MNHEY and CDR2 SMNVEV (reference sequence). The CDR3 extends over 15 amino acids. V lost 2 bases and J lost 7; bases outside the gene matches: 8. Here the CDR3 DNA reads TGTGCCAGCAGTTTAATGGGAGGGGGCCGACAGCCCCAGCATTTT. Translation: CASSLMGGGRQPQHF.

In this sample, this clone turned up many times. V is TRBV6-5 and J is TRBJ2-5; D possibly corresponds to TRBD1 (6 bases). V gave up 5 bases and J gave up 4 bases, with 14 bases separating them. This CDR3 is built from 14 residues. Germline CDR1 MNHEY, CDR2 SVGAGI. CDR3 DNA: TGTGCCAGCAGTAACAGGGCCAGACTAGAGACCCAGTACTTC. Its protein product is CASSNRARLETQYF.

This clone came up once. The genes are TRBV29-1 and TRBJ2-3, with a tentative D call TRBD1 (6 bases). This CDR3 region has 15 residues. Germline V gene lookup returns CDR1 SQVTM and CDR2 ANQGSEA. V was clipped by 6 bases and J by 4 bases, with 20 bases between them. The CDR3 sequence: CSVTTPRQGSDTQYF. The CDR3 DNA reads TGCAGCGTCACCACCCCCAGGCAGGGGTCAGATACGCAGTATTTT.

The rearrangement links TRBV9 to TRBJ1-2, with 11 bases fitting TRBD1. The V and J ends lost 4 bases and 0 bases, in that order; junction bases with no gene match: 8. The CDR3 spans 17 residues. Per germline, CDR1 SGDLS and CDR2 YYNGEE. CDR3 nucleotide sequence: TGTGCCAGCAGCACTCGGACAGGGGGCGCTTCTAACTATGGCTACACCTTC. Translated, it gives CASSTRTGGASNYGYTF.

This clone was picked up one time. The CDR3 here is CASSLKGPDTQYF. Written as DNA, the CDR3 is TGTGCCAGCAGCTTGAAGGGGCCCGATACGCAGTATTTT. V is TRBV5-6 and J is TRBJ2-3, with D possibly being TRBD1 (5 bases). Germline loops: CDR1 SGHDT, CDR2 YYEEEE. The CDR3 is 13 amino acids. V was shortened by 1 base and J by 6 bases, with 9 bases between the two germline ends. The variable domain in full, completed from reference TRBV5-6 and TRBJ2-3, reads DAGVTQSPTHLIKTRGQQVTLRCSPKSGHDTVSWYQQALGQGPQFIFQYYEEEERQRGNFPDRFSGHQFPNYSSELNVNALLLGDSALYLCASSLKGPDTQYFGPGTRLTVL.